Listed below are T cell receptor beta chains from one sample, sequenced in a study of memory CD4+ T cells and cytomegalovirus serostatus. Repertoires were generated with immunoSEQ multiplex PCR, while TCRdb's copy carries only in-frame clones and drops some. The sample lists some 46,000 clones, roughly 73% seen once, with 0.61% in the top ten. Source material: memory CD4+ T cells from blood. Source of these receptors: an adult in good health and CMV-seronegative. The CDR3 runs from the conserved cysteine through the conserved F or W. D genes are given only for firm matches. Expanded clones are given a class, and other clones once, few, many or no size at all.

abundance,v_gene,j_gene,d_gene,len,CDR3aa,CDR3nt
few,TRBV7-2,TRBJ1-2,-,13,CASSSKAGRGYTF,TGTGCCAGCAGCTCCAAGGCAGGGAGGGGCTACACCTTC
-,TRBV7-6,TRBJ2-3,TRBD2,17,CASSLQAGGTSTDTQYF,TGTGCCAGCAGCTTACAAGCGGGGGGCACTAGCACAGATACGCAGTATTTT
-,TRBV18,TRBJ2-7,-,16,CASSLLGAAPSYEQYF,TGTGCCAGCTCACTGTTGGGGGCCGCCCCCTCCTACGAGCAGTACTTC
-,TRBV30,TRBJ1-6,-,13,CAWTGSRNSPLHF,TGTGCCTGGACGGGAAGTAGGAATTCACCCCTCCACTTT
-,TRBV11-3,TRBJ1-2,TRBD1,18,CASSLGRDSSISNYGYTF,TGTGCCAGCAGCTTAGGAAGGGACAGCTCAATCTCTAACTATGGCTACACCTTC
once,TRBV5-4,TRBJ2-5,TRBD2,14,CASSAPGGGETQYF,TGTGCCAGCAGCGCACCGGGCGGGGGAGAGACCCAGTACTTC
-,TRBV7-8,TRBJ1-1,TRBD1,14,CASSLDRVNTEAFF,TGTGCCAGCAGCTTGGACAGGGTCAACACTGAAGCTTTCTTT
-,TRBV20-1,TRBJ1-1,-,11,CSALRNTEAFF,TGCAGTGCTCTTCGCAACACTGAAGCTTTCTTT
-,TRBV4-3,TRBJ1-6,-,13,CASSQDQNSPLHF,TGCGCCAGCAGCCAAGACCAAAATTCACCCCTCCACTTT
-,TRBV9,TRBJ2-3,-,16,CASSVGSSGSTDTQYF,TGTGCCAGCAGCGTAGGCAGTAGCGGAAGCACAGATACGCAGTATTTT
-,TRBV5-1,TRBJ2-5,-,14,CASSLATGWGTQYF,TGCGCCAGCAGCTTGGCCACAGGGTGGGGGACCCAGTACTTC
-,TRBV6-5,TRBJ1-1,-,13,CASSYSRQEEAFF,TGTGCCAGCAGTTACTCGAGACAGGAAGAAGCTTTCTTT
-,TRBV7-2,TRBJ2-7,TRBD1,15,CASSTSGRQGHEQYF,TGTGCCAGCAGCACCTCGGGACGACAGGGTCACGAGCAGTACTTC
-,TRBV14,TRBJ2-7,-,15,CASSHSAGRSYEQYF,TGTGCCAGCAGCCATTCAGCTGGCCGCTCCTACGAGCAGTACTTC
-,TRBV13,TRBJ1-2,-,13,CASSQGTAPGYTF,TGTGCCAGCAGCCAAGGGACGGCCCCAGGCTACACCTTC
-,TRBV18,TRBJ1-5,-,14,CASSPLISGEDQHF,TGTGCCAGCTCACCACTTATTTCAGGGGAGGACCAGCATTTT
few,TRBV5-8,TRBJ2-1,-,14,CASSKGLAHNEQFF,TGTGCCAGCAGCAAGGGACTTGCACACAATGAGCAGTTCTTC
-,TRBV4-1,TRBJ2-3,TRBD2,16,CASSQDRLAGGDTQYF,TGCGCCAGCAGCCAAGATCGGCTAGCGGGGGGGGATACGCAGTATTTT
-,TRBV4-2,TRBJ2-1,TRBD2,17,CASSQEFSGGNYNEQFF,TGTGCCAGCAGCCAAGAGTTTAGCGGGGGCAACTACAATGAGCAGTTCTTC
-,TRBV6-5,TRBJ2-5,-,15,CASSYSKGTAETQYF,TGTGCCAGCAGTTACTCGAAGGGGACGGCGGAGACCCAGTACTTC
-,TRBV6-1,TRBJ2-7,-,14,CASSVDRVGWEQYF,TGTGCCAGCAGTGTGGACAGAGTGGGGTGGGAGCAGTACTTC
-,TRBV5-6,TRBJ2-6,-,17,CASSLFRLTGGANVLTF,TGTGCCAGCAGCTTGTTCAGGCTCACTGGGGGGGCCAACGTCCTGACTTTC
-,TRBV2,TRBJ2-1,TRBD1,14,CASKDQGASNEQFF,TGTGCCAGCAAGGACCAGGGGGCTTCCAATGAGCAGTTCTTC
-,TRBV7-6,TRBJ2-1,TRBD1,15,CASSSGTVTNDEQFF,TGTGCCAGCAGCTCGGGGACAGTGACAAACGATGAGCAGTTCTTC
-,TRBV5-1,TRBJ2-1,-,17,CASSLDSAGFSYNEQFF,TGCGCCAGCAGCTTGGATTCAGCCGGGTTCTCCTACAATGAGCAGTTCTTC
-,TRBV15,TRBJ2-1,-,15,CATSSAGAGINEQFF,TGTGCCACCAGCAGTGCCGGGGCCGGGATCAATGAGCAGTTCTTC
-,TRBV6-1,TRBJ1-4,-,14,CASSEQGVNEKLFF,TGTGCCAGCAGTGAACAGGGAGTTAATGAAAAACTGTTTTTT
-,TRBV7-2,TRBJ2-5,-,14,CASSLVHLQETQYF,TGTGCCAGCAGCTTAGTACACCTCCAAGAGACCCAGTACTTC
-,TRBV19,TRBJ2-7,TRBD1,15,CASSRTGGFRYEQYF,TGTGCCAGTAGTAGGACAGGGGGGTTTCGCTACGAGCAGTACTTC
-,TRBV28,TRBJ2-5,TRBD1,14,CASSLDRGRETQYF,TGTGCCAGCAGTTTAGACAGGGGAAGAGAGACCCAGTACTTC
few,TRBV5-6,TRBJ2-3,TRBD2,15,CASSKLSGGEDTQYF,TGTGCCAGCAGTAAACTTAGCGGGGGTGAAGATACGCAGTATTTT
-,TRBV7-2,TRBJ2-7,TRBD2,17,CASSPGGAGASAGEQYF,TGTGCCAGCAGCCCCGGGGGAGCGGGGGCTTCCGCAGGCGAGCAGTACTTC
once,TRBV15,TRBJ1-3,-,16,CATSRGGRSSGNTIYF,TGTGCCACCAGCAGAGGCGGCAGGTCCTCTGGAAACACCATATATTTT
-,TRBV6-6,TRBJ1-5,-,12,CASSYSTKDQHF,TGTGCCAGCAGTTACTCGACCAAAGACCAGCATTTT
-,TRBV27,TRBJ2-7,-,17,CASSLYGQGRLNYEQYF,TGTGCCAGCAGTTTATATGGGCAGGGCCGACTTAACTACGAGCAGTACTTC
-,TRBV2,TRBJ1-4,TRBD1,16,CASSEASRGEGEKLFF,TGTGCCAGCAGTGAAGCATCCAGGGGGGAGGGTGAAAAACTGTTTTTT
few,TRBV7-9,TRBJ2-3,-,15,CASSLATSNTDTQYF,TGTGCCAGCAGCTTAGCTACGTCCAACACAGATACGCAGTATTTT
-,TRBV9,TRBJ2-2,TRBD2,16,CASSPSSGGNTGELFF,TGTGCCAGCAGCCCGAGTAGCGGGGGGAACACCGGGGAGCTGTTTTTT
-,TRBV9,TRBJ1-4,TRBD1,15,CASSQPGTGGEKLFF,TGTGCCAGCAGCCAACCTGGGACAGGGGGTGAAAAACTGTTTTTT
-,TRBV2,TRBJ2-1,-,14,CASSEVGDPNEQFF,TGTGCCAGCAGTGAAGTCGGGGATCCGAATGAGCAGTTCTTC
-,TRBV7-9,TRBJ2-5,-,14,CASSRTAYQETQYF,TGTGCCAGCAGTCGGACAGCGTACCAAGAGACCCAGTACTTC
-,TRBV7-9,TRBJ2-3,TRBD2,16,CASSLVEASGTDTQYF,TGTGCCAGCAGCTTAGTTGAGGCTAGCGGTACAGATACGCAGTATTTT
-,TRBV5-6,TRBJ1-2,-,15,CASSPWGAWSYGYTF,TGTGCCAGCAGCCCATGGGGGGCTTGGAGCTATGGCTACACCTTC
once,TRBV5-6,TRBJ2-7,TRBD1,15,CASSRRDRRLGEQYF,TGTGCCAGCAGCCGAAGGGACAGGAGGTTGGGCGAGCAGTACTTC
-,TRBV9,TRBJ1-1,TRBD1,14,CASSARGASTEAFF,TGTGCCAGCAGCGCCAGGGGGGCGAGCACTGAAGCTTTCTTT
few,TRBV5-6,TRBJ2-3,TRBD1,15,CASSFEDRATDTQYF,TGTGCCAGCAGCTTTGAGGACAGGGCAACAGATACGCAGTATTTT
-,TRBV6-5,TRBJ2-5,-,11,CASNAGETQYF,TGTGCCAGCAACGCGGGAGAGACCCAGTACTTC
-,TRBV20-1,TRBJ2-2,-,11,CSASWGRELFF,TGCAGTGCTAGCTGGGGACGGGAGCTGTTTTTT
-,TRBV7-3,TRBJ2-3,-,13,CASSLTAGNTQYF,TGTGCCAGCAGCTTAACCGCGGGTAATACGCAGTATTTT
-,TRBV5-4,TRBJ2-3,-,16,CASSPSIASYSDTQYF,TGTGCCAGCAGCCCCAGCATTGCTAGCTATTCAGATACGCAGTATTTT
once,TRBV6-1,TRBJ1-5,-,13,CASSERESGPQHF,TGTGCCAGCAGTGAACGGGAGAGTGGGCCCCAGCATTTT
-,TRBV25-1,TRBJ2-3,-,14,CASTPRQPTDTQYF,TGTGCCAGCACCCCACGTCAGCCCACAGATACGCAGTATTTT
-,TRBV4-1,TRBJ1-2,-,15,CASSQGDPVFYGYTF,TGCGCCAGCAGCCAAGGGGACCCAGTGTTCTATGGCTACACCTTC
-,TRBV11-1,TRBJ2-7,TRBD1,16,CASSLGTGSGGYEQYF,TGTGCCAGCAGCTTAGGGACAGGATCGGGTGGCTACGAGCAGTACTTC
-,TRBV5-1,TRBJ2-1,-,13,CASSQDSYNEQFF,TGCGCCAGCAGCCAGGACTCCTACAATGAGCAGTTCTTC
few,TRBV7-6,TRBJ2-3,-,15,CASSLVSGIGDTQYF,TGTGCCAGCAGCTTAGTATCCGGGATAGGAGATACGCAGTATTTT
-,TRBV27,TRBJ2-3,-,14,CASSRQVSTDTQYF,TGTGCCAGCAGTAGACAGGTTAGCACAGATACGCAGTATTTT
once,TRBV5-1,TRBJ1-1,-,13,CASSLDPNTEAFF,TGCGCCAGCAGCTTGGATCCGAACACTGAAGCTTTCTTT
-,TRBV6-5,TRBJ1-2,TRBD1,15,CASSYGDRGTSGYTF,TGTGCCAGCAGTTACGGGGACAGGGGGACGAGTGGCTACACCTTC